This TCR beta chain was captured in a study of cytomegalovirus exposure and HLA in healthy donors. Findings of the study overall: Earlier results showed most TCR beta V segments being productive about 87% or about 30% of the time. Diagnosis of cytomegalovirus status made by the classifier reportedly showed high specificity and sensitivity.

Each donor was healthy, and each was a bone marrow donor. This PCR relied on a set of 60 Vbeta primers and 13 Jbeta primers. Here immunoSEQ multiplex PCR was the method, and the copy in TCRdb shows in-frame clones only, minus some. The sample has about 150,000 clones, 60% to 80% seen once. This clone was counted a few times. Its cognate antigen is unknown. The ends lost 1 base at V and 7 bases at J; junction bases unmatched: 2. Germline CDR1 and CDR2: LGHNA and YSLEER. This CDR3 has 16 amino acids. The sequenced material came from PBMCs. This chain joins TRBV4-3 and TRBJ2-1; TRBD2 matches at 15 bases. This receptor was obtained from a male donor in good health and CMV-seronegative. Here the CDR3 DNA reads TGCGCCAGCAGCCAAGCCGGGACTAGCGGGGGGAATGAGCAGTTCTTC. Translated, it gives CASSQAGTSGGNEQFF.